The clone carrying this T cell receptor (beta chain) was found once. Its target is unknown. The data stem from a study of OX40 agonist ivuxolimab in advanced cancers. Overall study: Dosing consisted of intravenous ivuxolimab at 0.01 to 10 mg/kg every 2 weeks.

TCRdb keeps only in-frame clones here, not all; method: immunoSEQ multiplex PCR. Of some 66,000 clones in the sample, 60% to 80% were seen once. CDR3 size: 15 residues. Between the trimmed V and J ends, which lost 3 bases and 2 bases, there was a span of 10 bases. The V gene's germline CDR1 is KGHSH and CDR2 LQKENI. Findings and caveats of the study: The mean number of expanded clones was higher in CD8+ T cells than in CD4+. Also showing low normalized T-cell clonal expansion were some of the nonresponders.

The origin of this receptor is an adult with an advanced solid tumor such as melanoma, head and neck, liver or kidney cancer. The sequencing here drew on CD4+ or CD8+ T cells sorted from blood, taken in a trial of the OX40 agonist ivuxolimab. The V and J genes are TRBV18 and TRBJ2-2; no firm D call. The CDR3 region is CASSPGPINTGELFF. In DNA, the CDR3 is TGTGCCAGCTCACCGGGCCCCATTAACACCGGGGAGCTGTTTTTT.